This T cell receptor (beta chain) was recovered during a study of shared clonotypes between healthy human individuals. Genomic DNA (from each subset) was split evenly across several immunoSEQ plates. Sequencing was performed with immunoSEQ multiplex PCR; in TCRdb, only in-frame clones are kept and a portion is missing. Here the sample spans around 2.5 million clones, over 85% being singletons. Regarding this clone: Antigen: not known.

Study-level findings and limits: Relative to clonotypes present in all four donors, those not shared had lower generation probabilities. Relative to memory subsets, naive subsets generally showed larger estimated richness.

A split of CD4+ cells into CD45RA+ naive and CD45RA-negative memory subsets was performed. The V gene lost 10 bases and the J gene lost 2 bases, with 14 bases spanning the gap. Per the germline V gene, CDR1 is SGHVS and CDR2 is FQNEAQ. The CDR3 extends over 13 amino acids. Sequenced material: naive CD4+ T cells from PBMCs. Regarding subset: CD45RA+ positively selected. The receptor's source is a man aged 18 to 35 in good health. Some clones in this sample may be carry-over from other donors' samples. The rearrangement links TRBV7-8 to TRBJ1-1; no definite D call. CDR3 loop: CANSLGPNTEAFF. In DNA, the CDR3 is TGTGCCAACTCCCTGGGCCCAAACACTGAAGCTTTCTTT.